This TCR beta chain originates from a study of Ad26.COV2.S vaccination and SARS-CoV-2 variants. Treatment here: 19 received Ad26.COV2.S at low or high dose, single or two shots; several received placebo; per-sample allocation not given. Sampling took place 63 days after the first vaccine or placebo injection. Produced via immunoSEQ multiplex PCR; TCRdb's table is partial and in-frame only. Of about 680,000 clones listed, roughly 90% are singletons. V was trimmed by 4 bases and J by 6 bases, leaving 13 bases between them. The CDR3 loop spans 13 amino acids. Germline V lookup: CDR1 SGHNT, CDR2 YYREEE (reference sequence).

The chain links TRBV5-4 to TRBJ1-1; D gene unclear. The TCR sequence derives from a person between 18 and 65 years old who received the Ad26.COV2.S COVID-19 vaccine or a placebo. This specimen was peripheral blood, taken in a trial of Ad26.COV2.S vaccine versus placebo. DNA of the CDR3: TGTGCCAGCAGCGAGCCCTCGTACGCTGAAGCTTTCTTT. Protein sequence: CASSEPSYAEAFF.